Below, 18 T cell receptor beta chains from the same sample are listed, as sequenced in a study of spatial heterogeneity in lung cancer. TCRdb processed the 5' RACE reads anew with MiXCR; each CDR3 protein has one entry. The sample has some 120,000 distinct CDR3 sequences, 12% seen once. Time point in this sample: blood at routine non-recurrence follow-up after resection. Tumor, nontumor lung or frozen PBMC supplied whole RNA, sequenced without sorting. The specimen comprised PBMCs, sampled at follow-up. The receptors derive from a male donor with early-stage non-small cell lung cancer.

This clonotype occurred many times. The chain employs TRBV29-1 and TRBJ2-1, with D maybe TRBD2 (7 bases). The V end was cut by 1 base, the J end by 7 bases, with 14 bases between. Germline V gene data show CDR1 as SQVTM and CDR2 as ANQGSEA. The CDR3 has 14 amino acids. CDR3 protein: CSVEGGGGVNEQFF. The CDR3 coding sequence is TGCAGCGTTGAAGGTGGGGGGGGCGTAAATGAGCAGTTCTTC.

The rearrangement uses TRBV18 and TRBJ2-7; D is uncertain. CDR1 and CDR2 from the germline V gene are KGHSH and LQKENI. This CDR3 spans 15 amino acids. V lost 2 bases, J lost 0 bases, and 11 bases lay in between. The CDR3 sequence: CASSPIGQPSYEQYF. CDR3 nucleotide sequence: TGTGCCAGCTCACCAATAGGGCAACCCTCCTACGAGCAGTACTTC.

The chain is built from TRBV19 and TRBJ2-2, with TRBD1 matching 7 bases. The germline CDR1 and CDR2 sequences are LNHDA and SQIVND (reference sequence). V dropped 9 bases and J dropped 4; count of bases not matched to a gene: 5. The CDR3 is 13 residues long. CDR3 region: CASRQGATGELFF. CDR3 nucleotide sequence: TGTGCCAGCCGACAGGGAGCCACCGGGGAGCTGTTTTTT.

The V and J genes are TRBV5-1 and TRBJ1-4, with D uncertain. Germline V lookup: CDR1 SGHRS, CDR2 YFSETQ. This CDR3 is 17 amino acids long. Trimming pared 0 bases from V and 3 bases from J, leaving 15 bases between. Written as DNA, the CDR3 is TGCGCCAGCAGCTTGGGCGGTAGGGCAAGACCTAATGAAAAACTGTTTTTT. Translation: CASSLGGRARPNEKLFF.

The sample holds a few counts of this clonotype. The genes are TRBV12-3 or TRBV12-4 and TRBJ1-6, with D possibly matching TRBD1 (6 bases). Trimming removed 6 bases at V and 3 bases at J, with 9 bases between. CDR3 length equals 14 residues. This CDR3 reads CASSLDSYNSPLHF. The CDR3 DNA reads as TGTGCCAGCAGCCTGGACAGCTATAATTCACCCCTCCACTTT.

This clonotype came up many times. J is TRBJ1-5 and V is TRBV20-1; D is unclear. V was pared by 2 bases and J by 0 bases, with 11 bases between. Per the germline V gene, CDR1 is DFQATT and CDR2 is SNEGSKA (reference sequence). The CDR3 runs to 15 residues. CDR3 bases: TGCAGTGCTAGAAGGTCCGGAGATAGCAATCAGCCCCAGCATTTT. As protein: CSARRSGDSNQPQHF.

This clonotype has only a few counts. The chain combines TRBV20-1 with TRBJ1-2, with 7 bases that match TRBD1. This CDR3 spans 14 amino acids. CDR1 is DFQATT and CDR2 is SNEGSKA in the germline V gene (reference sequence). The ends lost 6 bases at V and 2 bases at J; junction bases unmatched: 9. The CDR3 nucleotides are TGCAGTGCCCCTGGACAGGCAAAGAACTATGGCTACACCTTC. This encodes CSAPGQAKNYGYTF.

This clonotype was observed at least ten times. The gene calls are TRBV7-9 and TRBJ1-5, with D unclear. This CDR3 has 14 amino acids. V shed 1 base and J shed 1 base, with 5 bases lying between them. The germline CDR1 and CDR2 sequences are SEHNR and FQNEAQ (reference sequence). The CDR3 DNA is TGTGCCAGCAGCTTAGGGCCGAGCAATCAGCCCCAGCATTTT. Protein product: CASSLGPSNQPQHF.

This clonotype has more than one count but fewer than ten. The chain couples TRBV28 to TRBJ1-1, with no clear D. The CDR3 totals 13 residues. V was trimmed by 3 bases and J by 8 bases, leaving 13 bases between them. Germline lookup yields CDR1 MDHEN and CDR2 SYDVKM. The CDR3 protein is CASSFFGSVEAFF. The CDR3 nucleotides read TGTGCCAGCAGTTTTTTCGGGTCGGTAGAAGCTTTCTTT.

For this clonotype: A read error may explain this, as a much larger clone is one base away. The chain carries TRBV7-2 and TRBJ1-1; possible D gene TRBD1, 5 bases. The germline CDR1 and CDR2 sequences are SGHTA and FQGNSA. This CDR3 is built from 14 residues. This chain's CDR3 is CASSLVRQGTEASF. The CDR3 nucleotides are TGTGCCAGCAGCTTAGTTAGGCAGGGAACTGAAGCTTCCTTT.

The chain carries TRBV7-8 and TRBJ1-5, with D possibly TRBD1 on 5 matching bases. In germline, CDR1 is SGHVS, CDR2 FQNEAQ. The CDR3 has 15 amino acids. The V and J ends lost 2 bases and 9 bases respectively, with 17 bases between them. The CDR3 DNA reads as TGTGCCAGCAGCTTAAACCGGGACCACAAAGGGCCCCAGCATTTT. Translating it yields CASSLNRDHKGPQHF.

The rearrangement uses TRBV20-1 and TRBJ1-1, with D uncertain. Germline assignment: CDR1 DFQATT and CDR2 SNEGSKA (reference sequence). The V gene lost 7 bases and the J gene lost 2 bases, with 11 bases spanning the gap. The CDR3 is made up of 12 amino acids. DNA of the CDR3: TGCAGTGGGACGCCAACCAACACTGAAGCTTTCTTT. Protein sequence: CSGTPTNTEAFF.

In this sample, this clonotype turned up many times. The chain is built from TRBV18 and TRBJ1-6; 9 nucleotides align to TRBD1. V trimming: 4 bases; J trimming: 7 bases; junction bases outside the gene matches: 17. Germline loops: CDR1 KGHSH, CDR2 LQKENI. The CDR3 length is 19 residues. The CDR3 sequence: CASSRSIPGQGSRNSPLHF. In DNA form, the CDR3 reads TGTGCCAGCTCACGCTCAATACCGGGACAGGGTTCGAGGAATTCACCCCTCCACTTT. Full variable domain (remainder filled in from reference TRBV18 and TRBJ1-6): NAGVMQNPRHLVRRRGQEARLRCSPMKGHSHVYWYRQLPEEGLKFMVYLQKENIIDESGMPKERFSAEFPKEGPSILRIQQVVRGDSAAYFCASSRSIPGQGSRNSPLHFGNGTRLTVT.

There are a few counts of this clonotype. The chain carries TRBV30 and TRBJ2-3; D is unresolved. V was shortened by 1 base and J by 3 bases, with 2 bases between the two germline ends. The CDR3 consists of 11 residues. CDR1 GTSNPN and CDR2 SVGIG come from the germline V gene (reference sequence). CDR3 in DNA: TGTGCCTGGAGTGCTACAGATACGCAGTATTTT. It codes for CAWSATDTQYF.

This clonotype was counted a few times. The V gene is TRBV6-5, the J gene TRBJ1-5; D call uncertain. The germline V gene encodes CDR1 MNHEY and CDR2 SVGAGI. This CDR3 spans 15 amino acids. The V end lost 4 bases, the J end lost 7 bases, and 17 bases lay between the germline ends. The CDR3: CASSLGNSGEQPQHF. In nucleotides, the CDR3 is TGTGCCAGCAGTTTAGGTAACAGTGGTGAACAGCCCCAGCATTTT.

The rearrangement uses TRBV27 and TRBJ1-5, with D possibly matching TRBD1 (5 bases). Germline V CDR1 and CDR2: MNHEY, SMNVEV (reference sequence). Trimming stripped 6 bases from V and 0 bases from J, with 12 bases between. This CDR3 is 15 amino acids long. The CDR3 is CASSQWGNSNQPQHF. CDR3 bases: TGTGCCAGCAGCCAATGGGGGAATAGCAATCAGCCCCAGCATTTT.

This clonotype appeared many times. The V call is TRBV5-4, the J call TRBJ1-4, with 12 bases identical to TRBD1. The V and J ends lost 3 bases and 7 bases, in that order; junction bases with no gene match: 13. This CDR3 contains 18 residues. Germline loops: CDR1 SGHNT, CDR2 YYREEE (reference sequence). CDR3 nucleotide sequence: TGTGCCAGCAGCTCCCACCGGGACAGGGGGCGCGAGGGTGAAAAACTGTTTTTT. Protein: CASSSHRDRGREGEKLFF.

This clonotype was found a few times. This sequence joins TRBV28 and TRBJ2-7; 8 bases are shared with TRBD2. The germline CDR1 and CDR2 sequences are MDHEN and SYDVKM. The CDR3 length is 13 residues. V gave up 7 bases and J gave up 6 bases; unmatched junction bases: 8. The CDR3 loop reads CASTIGGESEQYF. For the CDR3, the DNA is TGTGCCAGCACTATCGGGGGGGAAAGCGAGCAGTACTTC.